The 26 T cell receptor beta chains below were found in one sample sequenced in a study of technical replicates of blood from a few donors. Only in-frame clones appear in the TCRdb table, and some are missing; sequencing was by immunoSEQ multiplex PCR. The data show 55,000 to 75,000 clones, about nine tenths seen once. Sequencing used PBMCs. All receptors come from a human donor in good health. Some clones in this sample may be carry-over from other donors' samples.

This chain connects TRBV10-3 to TRBJ2-1, with 10 bases aligning to TRBD2. V trimming: 4 bases; J trimming: 8 bases; junction bases outside the gene matches: 11. CDR1 ENHRY and CDR2 SYGVKD come from the germline V gene. The length of the CDR3 is 16 residues. The CDR3 is CAISGSGRANLHEQFF. Here the CDR3 DNA reads TGTGCCATCAGTGGGAGCGGGAGGGCCAATCTCCATGAGCAGTTCTTC.

A single count supports this clone. The V and J genes are TRBV19 and TRBJ2-7, with TRBD1 matching over 10 bases. V lost 4 bases to trimming and J lost 6 bases; unmatched junction nucleotides: 9. The CDR3 covers 15 residues. Germline V gives CDR1 LNHDA, CDR2 SQIVND (reference sequence). The CDR3 loop is CASSTRDRGHTEQYF. The CDR3 DNA sequence: TGTGCCAGTAGTACCCGGGACAGGGGCCACACCGAGCAGTACTTC.

About this clone: Its ends do not fully match the called genes, so a read error is possible. V gene TRBV18 combines with J gene TRBJ1-1; D is uncertain. The CDR3 covers 17 residues. Germline CDR1 KGHSH, CDR2 LQKENI. Written as DNA, the CDR3 is TGTGCCAGCTCGCCACAGCGGACGGCAGCAAGGAACACTGAAGCTTTCTTT. Encoded protein: CASSPQRTAARNTEAFF.

The chain combines TRBV7-2 with TRBJ1-3, with D possibly TRBD1 on 5 matching bases. Germline V gene data show CDR1 as SGHTA and CDR2 as FQGNSA. The CDR3 extends over 11 amino acids. Trimming removed 5 bases from V and 10 bases from J, with 9 bases in between. The CDR3 protein is CASSLQGTIYF. CDR3 coding DNA: TGTGCCAGCAGCCTCCAGGGTACCATATATTTT. The entire variable domain, with the rest obtained from reference TRBV7-2 and TRBJ1-3, is as follows: GAGVSQSPSNKVTEKGKDVELRCDPISGHTALYWYRQSLGQGLEFLIYFQGNSAPDKSGLPSDRFSAERTGGSVSTLTIQRTQQEDSAVYLCASSLQGTIYFGEGSWLTVV.

The chain links TRBV7-4 to TRBJ2-1, with D unresolved. This CDR3 is 13 amino acids long. Trimming cost V 1 base and J 4 bases, with 5 bases left between them. Germline CDR1 is SGHVT and CDR2 is SQSDAQ. CDR3 sequence reads: CASSLVKYNEQFF. In nucleotides, the CDR3 is TGTGCCAGCAGCTTAGTTAAATACAATGAGCAGTTCTTC. Together with reference TRBV7-4 and TRBJ2-1, the CDR3 gives the full variable domain: GAGVSQSPRYKVAKRGRDVALRCDSISGHVTLYWYRQTLGQGSEVLTYSQSDAQRDKSGRPSGRFSAERPERSVSTLKIQRTEQGDSAVYLCASSLVKYNEQFFGPGTRLTVL.

CDR3 residues: CASSSGNQPQHF. The CDR3 region has the DNA TGTGCCAGCAGCTCAGGAAATCAGCCCCAGCATTTT. V is TRBV7-9 and J is TRBJ1-5; D not resolved. V gave up 4 bases and J gave up 4 bases, with 5 bases separating them. In germline, CDR1 is SEHNR, CDR2 FQNEAQ (reference sequence). The CDR3 runs 12 residues.

V and J are TRBV7-6 and TRBJ2-7, with 7 bases that match TRBD2. The junction had 2 bases not matched to a gene; V was cut back by 2 bases and J by 4 bases. The germline V gene has CDR1 SGHVS and CDR2 FNYEAQ. This CDR3 region has 13 residues. The CDR3, as DNA: TGTGCCAGCAGCTTAACGGGAGGATACGAGCAGTACTTC. The encoded protein is CASSLTGGYEQYF.

V and J are TRBV7-3 and TRBJ1-2; maybe TRBD1 (5 bases). The CDR3 sequence is 13 residues long. V lost 2 bases and J lost 7, with 11 bases in between. Germline CDR1 is SGHTA and CDR2 is FQGTGA. The CDR3 nucleotides read TGTGCCAGCAGCTTATCAAGGGGAAGTGGCTACACCTTC. Translated: CASSLSRGSGYTF.

The chain recombines TRBV7-8 with TRBJ1-3, with D tentatively TRBD1 (5 bases). Germline CDR1 SGHVS, CDR2 FQNEAQ. V was pared by 0 bases and J by 0 bases, with 15 bases between. The CDR3 contains 18 residues. The chain's CDR3 is CASSLAIRGGDSGNTIYF. In nucleotides, the CDR3 is TGTGCCAGCAGCTTAGCGATAAGGGGAGGGGACTCTGGAAACACCATATATTTT.

The chain joins TRBV5-1 to TRBJ1-2, with unresolved D. The CDR3 spans 15 residues. The germline V gene encodes CDR1 SGHRS and CDR2 YFSETQ. Trimming pared 0 bases from V and 0 bases from J, leaving 9 bases between. CDR3 bases: TGCGCCAGCAGCTTGGCGGGAGCCCCTAACTATGGCTACACCTTC. This sequence encodes CASSLAGAPNYGYTF.

This clone was recorded only once. V usage is TRBV4-1 and J usage is TRBJ2-2; TRBD1 aligns across 8 bases. V was clipped by 4 bases and J by 6 bases; unmatched bases: 10. This CDR3 region has 16 residues. CDR1 is MGHRA and CDR2 is YSYEKL in the germline V gene. CDR3 residues: CASSPTTGVVSGELFF. CDR3 nucleotide sequence: TGCGCCAGCAGCCCTACGACAGGGGTCGTATCCGGGGAGCTGTTTTTT.

This chain connects TRBV15 to TRBJ1-5; tentative D call: TRBD1 (6 bases). Per germline, CDR1 LNHNV and CDR2 YYDKDF (reference sequence). Between the trimmed V and J ends, which lost 6 bases and 12 bases, there was a span of 21 bases. The CDR3 has 14 amino acids. CDR3 loop: CATSPGTPLSHQHF. The DNA for the CDR3 is TGTGCCACCAGTCCTGGGACACCCCTGAGCCACCAGCATTTT.

This clone has only one observation. DNA of the CDR3: TGTGCCAGCAGACAAGCTGGGGCCAACGTCCTGACTTTC. Translation: CASRQAGANVLTF. The chain uses TRBV7-3 and TRBJ2-6; D unresolved. From germline, CDR1 is SGHTA and CDR2 FQGTGA. The ends were cut back, 6 bases at V and 2 bases at J, with 5 bases in the middle. The CDR3 spans 13 residues.

J is TRBJ2-7 and V is TRBV10-3; TRBD1 is a possible D gene (6 bases). CDR3 size: 13 residues. The germline V gene has CDR1 ENHRY and CDR2 SYGVKD. V shed 0 bases and J shed 3 bases, with 6 bases lying between them. The CDR3 protein is CAISESGGYEQYF. CDR3 DNA: TGTGCCATCAGTGAGTCAGGGGGCTACGAGCAGTACTTC.

CDR3: CASSQEESSYEQYF. Here the CDR3 DNA reads TGTGCCAGCAGCCAAGAAGAGAGCTCCTACGAGCAGTACTTC. The rearrangement uses TRBV14 and TRBJ2-7; D is ambiguous. Germline V CDR1 and CDR2: SGHDN, FVKESK. The V gene lost 0 bases and the J gene lost 0 bases, with 6 bases spanning the gap. The CDR3 is 14 amino acids.

The chain recombines TRBV2 with TRBJ1-5; D is possibly TRBD1 (5 bases). Trimming stripped 3 bases from V and 3 bases from J, with 6 bases between. Germline values: CDR1 SNHLY, CDR2 FYNNEI. This CDR3 is 13 amino acids long. The chain's CDR3 is CASSEDNNQPQHF. CDR3 coding DNA: TGTGCCAGCAGTGAGGACAACAATCAGCCCCAGCATTTT.

The rearrangement links TRBV7-9 to TRBJ2-5; no firm D call. The CDR3 is 13 amino acids. Trimming cost V 1 base and J 1 base, with 4 bases left between them. From germline, CDR1 is SEHNR and CDR2 FQNEAQ (reference sequence). The CDR3 DNA sequence: TGTGCCAGCAGCTTAGTCAGCCAAGAGACCCAGTACTTC. It codes for CASSLVSQETQYF.

The genes are TRBV7-3 and TRBJ2-1, with D possibly matching TRBD2 (5 bases). Trimming took off 5 bases at V and 10 bases at J, with 15 bases between the two ends. Germline V gene data show CDR1 as SGHTA and CDR2 as FQGTGA. This CDR3 has 13 residues. The CDR3 DNA is TGTGCCAGCAGCCCATCCCGGCCGGGGGAGCAGTTCTTC. Translating gives CASSPSRPGEQFF. The entire variable domain, with the rest obtained from reference TRBV7-3 and TRBJ2-1, is as follows: GAGVSQTPSNKVTEKGKYVELRCDPISGHTALYWYRQSLGQGPEFLIYFQGTGAADDSGLPNDRFFAVRPEGSVSTLKIQRTERGDSAVYLCASSPSRPGEQFFGPGTRLTVL.

The V call is TRBV5-4, the J call TRBJ1-6; tentatively, D is TRBD1 (5 bases). Germline V gene data show CDR1 as SGHNT and CDR2 as YYREEE (reference sequence). V dropped 4 bases and J dropped 8 bases, with 16 bases sitting between them. This CDR3 has 15 residues. The CDR3 DNA sequence: TGTGCCAGCAGCCCTGGTCGCGCAGGGTATTCACCCCTCCACTTT. Translation gives CASSPGRAGYSPLHF.

The CDR3 reads CASSANRAEAFF. CDR3 in DNA: TGTGCCAGCAGCGCAAACAGGGCTGAAGCTTTCTTT. J is TRBJ1-1 and V is TRBV28, with a weak D call TRBD1 (6 bases). This CDR3 is 12 amino acids long. V dropped 6 bases and J dropped 6 bases, with 11 bases sitting between them. Germline V gives CDR1 MDHEN, CDR2 SYDVKM.

V and J are TRBV18 and TRBJ1-5; 7 nucleotides match TRBD1. J lost 5 bases, V lost 5 bases, and 12 bases had no gene match. The CDR3 loop spans 16 amino acids. Germline-derived CDR1 and CDR2 are KGHSH and LQKENI. CDR3 in DNA: TGTGCCAGCTCATCCACTCGACAGGGAGCCCATCAGCCCCAGCATTTT. Translating gives CASSSTRQGAHQPQHF.

V is TRBV29-1 and J is TRBJ2-1, with 9 positions matching TRBD2. The CDR3 has 14 amino acids. Trimming took 3 bases from V and 6 from J; bases not matched to a gene: 6. Germline values: CDR1 SQVTM, CDR2 ANQGSEA. CDR3 loop: CSVDAGGPSNEQFF. In DNA, the CDR3 is TGCAGCGTTGATGCGGGAGGGCCTTCCAATGAGCAGTTCTTC.

This chain links TRBV10-3 with TRBJ2-3, with 10 bases aligning to TRBD1. Germline assignment: CDR1 ENHRY and CDR2 SYGVKD. The CDR3 totals 15 residues. The junction had 3 bases not matched to a gene; V was cut back by 4 bases and J by 2 bases. Written as DNA, the CDR3 is TGTGCCATCAGTGTAGGGACAGGGGTCACAGATACGCAGTATTTT. Its protein is CAISVGTGVTDTQYF.

J is TRBJ2-5 and V is TRBV7-6, with 11 bases that match TRBD2. The CDR3 consists of 14 residues. The ends lost 5 bases at V and 5 bases at J; junction bases unmatched: 4. CDR1 SGHVS and CDR2 FNYEAQ come from the germline V gene. In DNA form, the CDR3 reads TGTGCCAGCAGCCCACTAGCGGGAGCGGAGACCCAGTACTTC. Amino acid sequence: CASSPLAGAETQYF.

The chain recombines TRBV7-9 with TRBJ2-5; 7 bases align to TRBD1. The CDR3 runs 15 residues. Germline V gives CDR1 SEHNR, CDR2 FQNEAQ (reference sequence). The ends lost 1 base at V and 2 bases at J; junction bases unmatched: 4. The CDR3 DNA sequence: TGTGCCAGCAGCTTAGAGCAGGGGGTTCAAGAGACCCAGTACTTC. This encodes CASSLEQGVQETQYF.

J is TRBJ2-7 and V is TRBV19, with 7 bases that match TRBD2. Looked up from germline, CDR1 is LNHDA and CDR2 is SQIVND (reference sequence). The CDR3 has 14 amino acids. Unmatched junction bases numbered 1, after V lost 1 base and J lost 1 base. The CDR3: CASSIGLASYEQYF. The CDR3 nucleotides read TGTGCCAGTAGTATAGGACTAGCATCCTACGAGCAGTACTTC.